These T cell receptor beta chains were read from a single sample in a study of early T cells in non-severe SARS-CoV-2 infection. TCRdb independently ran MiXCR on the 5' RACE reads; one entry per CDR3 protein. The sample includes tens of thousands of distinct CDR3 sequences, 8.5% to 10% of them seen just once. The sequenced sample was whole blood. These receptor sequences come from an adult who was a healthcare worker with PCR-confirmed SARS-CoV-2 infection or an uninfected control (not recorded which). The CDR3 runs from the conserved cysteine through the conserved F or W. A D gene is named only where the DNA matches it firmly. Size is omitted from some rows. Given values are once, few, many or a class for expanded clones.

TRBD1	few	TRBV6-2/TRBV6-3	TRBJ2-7	CASSYSGTGSAYEQYF	TGTGCCAGCAGTTACTCGGGGACAGGGAGCGCCTACGAGCAGTACTTC
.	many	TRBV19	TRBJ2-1	CASSTYNEQFF	TGTGCCAGTAGTACGTACAATGAGCAGTTCTTC
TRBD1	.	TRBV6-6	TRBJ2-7	CASSYLGTGRSYEQYF	TGTGCCAGCAGTTACTTGGGGACAGGGCGTTCCTACGAGCAGTACTTC
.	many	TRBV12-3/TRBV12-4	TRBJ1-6	CASSLNNSPLHF	TGTGCCAGCAGTTTAAATAATTCACCCCTCCACTTT
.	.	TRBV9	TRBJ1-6	CASSAQLSSPLHF	TGTGCCAGCAGCGCACAGCTGAGTTCACCCCTCCACTTT
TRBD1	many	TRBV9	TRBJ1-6	CASSAGDRFNSPLHF	TGTGCCAGCAGCGCGGGGGACAGGTTTAATTCACCCCTCCACTTT
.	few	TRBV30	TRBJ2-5	CAWSVRGLKETQYF	TGTGCCTGGAGTGTACGGGGACTGAAAGAGACCCAGTACTTC
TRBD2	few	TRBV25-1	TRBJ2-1	CASSEGLGVYNEQFF	TGTGCCAGCAGTGAGGGACTAGGGGTTTACAATGAGCAGTTCTTC
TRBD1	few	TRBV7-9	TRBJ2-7	CASSLGVGTGGTYEQYF	TGTGCCAGCAGCTTAGGTGTCGGGACAGGAGGCACCTACGAGCAGTACTTC
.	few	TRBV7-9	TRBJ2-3	CASSLMGGPTDTQYF	TGTGCCAGCAGCCTGATGGGGGGGCCAACAGATACGCAGTATTTT
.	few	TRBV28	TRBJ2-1	CASSPVGGSPPREQFF	TGTGCCAGCAGTCCTGTAGGGGGATCCCCTCCGAGGGAGCAGTTCTTC
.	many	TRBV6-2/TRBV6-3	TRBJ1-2	CASSLGHGNYTF	TGTGCCAGCAGTTTAGGCCATGGTAACTACACCTTC
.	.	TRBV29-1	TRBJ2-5	CSVDLQQETQYF	TGCAGCGTGGACTTGCAACAAGAGACCCAGTACTTC
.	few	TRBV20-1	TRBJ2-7	CSARGVGSSYEQYF	TGCAGTGCTAGAGGGGTCGGGAGCTCCTACGAGCAGTACTTC
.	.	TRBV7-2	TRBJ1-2	CASSPGGSYGYGYTF	TGTGCCAGCAGCCCCGGCGGATCGTATGGCTATGGCTACACCTTC
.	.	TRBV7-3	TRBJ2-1	CASSPGTEQFF	TGTGCCAGCAGCCCTGGGACAGAGCAGTTCTTC
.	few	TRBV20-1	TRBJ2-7	CSARGYNSYEQYF	TGCAGCGCCCGGGGCTATAATTCCTACGAGCAGTACTTC
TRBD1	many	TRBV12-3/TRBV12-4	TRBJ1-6	CASRKDRGNSPLHF	TGTGCCAGCAGGAAGGACAGGGGAAATTCACCCCTCCACTTT
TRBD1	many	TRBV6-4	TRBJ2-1	CASSDSGQGNSYNEQFF	TGTGCCAGCAGTGACTCCGGACAGGGCAACTCCTACAATGAGCAGTTCTTC
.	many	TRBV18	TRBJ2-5	CASSPSYQETQYF	TGTGCCAGCTCACCATCATACCAAGAGACCCAGTACTTC
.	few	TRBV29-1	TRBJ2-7	CSVAQGEYEQYF	TGCAGCGTTGCTCAGGGAGAATACGAGCAGTACTTC
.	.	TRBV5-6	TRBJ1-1	CASSAPRRGAFEAFF	TGTGCCAGCAGCGCACCACGTAGGGGGGCCTTTGAAGCTTTCTTT
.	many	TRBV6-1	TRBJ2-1	CASSEEPYNEQFF	TGTGCCAGCAGTGAGGAGCCATACAATGAGCAGTTCTTC
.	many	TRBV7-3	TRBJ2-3	CASSFTRTDTQYF	TGTGCCAGCAGTTTCACCCGCACAGATACGCAGTATTTT
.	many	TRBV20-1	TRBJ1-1	CSARAPGQLYTEAFF	TGCAGTGCTAGAGCCCCAGGACAGTTATACACTGAAGCTTTCTTT
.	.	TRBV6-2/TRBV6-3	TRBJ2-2	CVSTPGLTLNTGELFF	TGTGTCAGCACCCCGGGACTGACTCTGAACACCGGGGAGCTGTTTTTT
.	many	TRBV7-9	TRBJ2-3	CASSLGGPRTDTQYF	TGTGCCAGCAGCTTAGGGGGGCCGCGCACAGATACGCAGTATTTT
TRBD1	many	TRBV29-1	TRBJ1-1	CSAGTGARTEAFF	TGCAGCGCCGGGACAGGGGCGCGCACTGAAGCTTTCTTT
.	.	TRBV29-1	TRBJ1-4	CSVSWDEKLFF	TGCAGCGTTTCATGGGATGAAAAACTGTTTTTT
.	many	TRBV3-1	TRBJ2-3	CASSQVGSGTDTQYF	TGTGCCAGCAGCCAAGTCGGTAGTGGCACAGATACGCAGTATTTT
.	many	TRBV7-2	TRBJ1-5	CASSLVGDGNQPQHF	TGTGCCAGCAGCTTAGTGGGGGACGGCAATCAGCCCCAGCATTTT
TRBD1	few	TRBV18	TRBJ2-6	CASSPTGSGANVLTF	TGTGCCAGCTCACCGACAGGGTCTGGGGCCAACGTCCTGACTTTC
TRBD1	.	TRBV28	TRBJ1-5	CASRGQSNQPQHF	TGTGCCAGCAGGGGACAGAGCAATCAGCCCCAGCATTTT
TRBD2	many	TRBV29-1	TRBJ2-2	CSGTSGKTGELFF	TGCAGCGGGACTAGCGGGAAGACCGGGGAGCTGTTTTTT
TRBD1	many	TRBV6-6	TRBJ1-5	CASSERTGMATQPQHF	TGTGCCAGCAGTGAACGGACAGGGATGGCAACTCAGCCCCAGCATTTT
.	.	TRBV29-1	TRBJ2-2	CSMIGAHTGELFF	TGCAGCATGATAGGGGCCCACACCGGGGAGCTGTTTTTT
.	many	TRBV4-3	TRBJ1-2	CASSQEEGRVDGYTF	TGCGCCAGCAGCCAAGAAGAGGGCAGGGTGGATGGCTACACCTTC
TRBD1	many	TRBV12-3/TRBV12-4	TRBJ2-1	CASSLPDRGVKDEQFF	TGTGCCAGCAGTTTACCTGACAGGGGGGTTAAGGATGAGCAGTTCTTC
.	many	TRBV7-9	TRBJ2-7	CASSRSYEQYF	TGTGCCAGCAGCCGCTCCTACGAGCAGTACTTC
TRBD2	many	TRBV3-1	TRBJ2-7	CASSQPSGGLIEQYF	TGTGCCAGCAGCCAACCTAGCGGGGGGTTGATCGAGCAGTACTTC
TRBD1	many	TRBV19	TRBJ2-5	CASSTDRGETQYF	TGTGCCAGTAGTACGGACAGGGGGGAGACCCAGTACTTC
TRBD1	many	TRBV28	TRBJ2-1	CATTGTGGGNEQFF	TGTGCCACCACCGGGACAGGGGGAGGCAATGAGCAGTTCTTC
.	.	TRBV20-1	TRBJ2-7	CSARGDMYYEQYF	TGCAGTGCTAGAGGGGACATGTACTACGAGCAGTACTTC
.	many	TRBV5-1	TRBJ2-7	CASSLATVGEQYF	TGCGCCAGCAGCTTGGCGACGGTGGGCGAGCAGTACTTC
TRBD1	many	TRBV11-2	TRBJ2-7	CASSSSGTASYEQYF	TGTGCCAGCAGCTCGTCCGGGACAGCCTCCTACGAGCAGTACTTC
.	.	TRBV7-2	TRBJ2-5	CASSPEGGLEGETQYF	TGTGCCAGCAGCCCCGAGGGGGGTCTCGAAGGGGAGACCCAGTACTTC